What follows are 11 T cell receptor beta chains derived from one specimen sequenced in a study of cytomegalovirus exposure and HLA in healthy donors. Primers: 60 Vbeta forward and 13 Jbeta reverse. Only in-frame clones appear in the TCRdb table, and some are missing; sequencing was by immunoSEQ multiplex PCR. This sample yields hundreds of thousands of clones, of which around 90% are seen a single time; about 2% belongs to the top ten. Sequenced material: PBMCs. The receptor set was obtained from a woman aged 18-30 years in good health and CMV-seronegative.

In DNA, the CDR3 is TGTGCCAGCAGTGAAGGAGGGTCCGGGGCCAACGTCCTGACTTTC. It yields the protein CASSEGGSGANVLTF. This chain connects TRBV2 to TRBJ2-6; D may be TRBD2 (5 bases). In germline, CDR1 is SNHLY, CDR2 FYNNEI. V shed 1 base and J shed 4 bases, with 8 bases lying between them. The CDR3 has 15 amino acids.

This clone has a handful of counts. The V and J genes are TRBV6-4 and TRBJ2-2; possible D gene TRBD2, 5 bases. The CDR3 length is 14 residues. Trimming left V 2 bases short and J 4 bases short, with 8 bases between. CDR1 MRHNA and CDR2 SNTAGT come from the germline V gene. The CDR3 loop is CASSDASGTGELFF. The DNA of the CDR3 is TGTGCCAGCAGTGACGCCAGCGGCACCGGGGAGCTGTTTTTT.

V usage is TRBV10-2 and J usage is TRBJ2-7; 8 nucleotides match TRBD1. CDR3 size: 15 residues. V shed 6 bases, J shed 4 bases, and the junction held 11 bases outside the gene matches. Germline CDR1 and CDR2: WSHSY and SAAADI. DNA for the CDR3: TGCGCCAGCAGAGATACAGGGGGTCGACCTTACGAGCAGTACTTC. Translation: CASRDTGGRPYEQYF.

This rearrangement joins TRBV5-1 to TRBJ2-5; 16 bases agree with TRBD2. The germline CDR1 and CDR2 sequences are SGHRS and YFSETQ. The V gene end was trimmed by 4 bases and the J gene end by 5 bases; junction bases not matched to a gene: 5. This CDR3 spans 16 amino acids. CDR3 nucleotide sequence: TGCGCCAGCAGCCGGGGACTAGCGGGGGGGCTGGAGACCCAGTACTTC. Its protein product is CASSRGLAGGLETQYF. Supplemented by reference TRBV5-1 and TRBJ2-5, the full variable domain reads KAGVTQTPRYLIKTRGQQVTLSCSPISGHRSVSWYQQTPGQGLQFLFEYFSETQRNKGNFPGRFSGRQFSNSRSEMNVSTLELGDSALYLCASSRGLAGGLETQYFGPGTRLLVL.

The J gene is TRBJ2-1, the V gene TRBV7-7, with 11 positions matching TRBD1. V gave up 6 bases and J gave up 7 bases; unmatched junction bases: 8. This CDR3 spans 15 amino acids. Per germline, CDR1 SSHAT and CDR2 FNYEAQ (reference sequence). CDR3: CASSPGQGAGNEQFF. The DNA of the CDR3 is TGTGCCAGCAGTCCCGGACAGGGGGCAGGGAATGAGCAGTTCTTC.

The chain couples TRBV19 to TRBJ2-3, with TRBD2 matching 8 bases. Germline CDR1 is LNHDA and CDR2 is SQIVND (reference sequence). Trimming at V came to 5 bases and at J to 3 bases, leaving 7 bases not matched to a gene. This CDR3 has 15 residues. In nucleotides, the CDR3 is TGTGCCAGTAGTTCTAGCGGGTTCGTTACAGATACGCAGTATTTT. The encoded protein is CASSSSGFVTDTQYF.

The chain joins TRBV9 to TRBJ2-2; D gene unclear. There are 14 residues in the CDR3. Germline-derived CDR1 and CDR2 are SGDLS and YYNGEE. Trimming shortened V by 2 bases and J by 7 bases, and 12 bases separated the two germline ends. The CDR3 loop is CASSVYTGVGELFF. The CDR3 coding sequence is TGTGCCAGCAGCGTCTATACGGGTGTCGGGGAGCTGTTTTTT.

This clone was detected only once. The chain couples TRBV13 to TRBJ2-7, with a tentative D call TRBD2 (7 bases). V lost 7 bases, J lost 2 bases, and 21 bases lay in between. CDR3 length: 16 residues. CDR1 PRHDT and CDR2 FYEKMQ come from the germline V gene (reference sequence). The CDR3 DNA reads TGTGCCAGCAACTTGTGGGGGGGCCCAGCGACCTACGAGCAGTACTTC. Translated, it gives CASNLWGGPATYEQYF.

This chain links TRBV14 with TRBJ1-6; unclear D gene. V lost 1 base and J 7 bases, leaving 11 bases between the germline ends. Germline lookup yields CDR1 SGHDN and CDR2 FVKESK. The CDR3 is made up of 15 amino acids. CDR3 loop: CASSQAHSGNSPLHF. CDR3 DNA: TGTGCCAGCAGCCAAGCCCACAGCGGCAATTCACCCCTCCACTTT.

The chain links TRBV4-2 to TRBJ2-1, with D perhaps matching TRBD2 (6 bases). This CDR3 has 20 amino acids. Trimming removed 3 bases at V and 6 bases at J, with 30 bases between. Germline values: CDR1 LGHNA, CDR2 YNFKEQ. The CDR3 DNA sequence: TGTGCCAGCAGCCAGGCAAAGCGGAGCGGGTCTTCCGGGGCCACCAATGAGCAGTTCTTC. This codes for CASSQAKRSGSSGATNEQFF.

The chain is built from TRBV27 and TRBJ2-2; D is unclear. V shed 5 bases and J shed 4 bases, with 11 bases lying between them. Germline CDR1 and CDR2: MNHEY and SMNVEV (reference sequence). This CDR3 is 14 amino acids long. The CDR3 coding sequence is TGTGCCAGCAGTCCCCCCCCGGGCACCGGGGAGCTGTTTTTT. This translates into CASSPPPGTGELFF.